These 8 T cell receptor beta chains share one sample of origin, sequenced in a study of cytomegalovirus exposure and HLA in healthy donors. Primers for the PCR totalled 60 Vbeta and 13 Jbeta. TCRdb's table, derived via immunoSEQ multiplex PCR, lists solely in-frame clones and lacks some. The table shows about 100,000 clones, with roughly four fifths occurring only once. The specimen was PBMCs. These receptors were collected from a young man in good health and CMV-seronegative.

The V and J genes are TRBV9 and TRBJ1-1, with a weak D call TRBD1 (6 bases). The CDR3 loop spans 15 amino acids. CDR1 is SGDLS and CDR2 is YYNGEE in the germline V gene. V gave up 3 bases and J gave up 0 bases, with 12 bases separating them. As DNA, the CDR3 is TGTGCCAGCAGCGAGTCGACAGGCTTGAACACTGAAGCTTTCTTT. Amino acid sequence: CASSESTGLNTEAFF.

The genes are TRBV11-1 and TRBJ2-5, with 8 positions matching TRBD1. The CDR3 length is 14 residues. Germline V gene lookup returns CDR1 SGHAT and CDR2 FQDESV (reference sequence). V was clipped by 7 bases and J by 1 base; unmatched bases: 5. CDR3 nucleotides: TGTGCCAGCACCCAGGACAGGGTCCAAGAGACCCAGTACTTC. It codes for CASTQDRVQETQYF.

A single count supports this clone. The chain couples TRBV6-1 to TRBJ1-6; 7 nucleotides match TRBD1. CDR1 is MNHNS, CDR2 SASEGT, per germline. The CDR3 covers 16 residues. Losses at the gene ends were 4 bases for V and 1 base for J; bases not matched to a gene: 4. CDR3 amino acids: CASSVSGGSYNSPLHF. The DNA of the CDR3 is TGTGCCAGCAGTGTGTCAGGGGGGTCCTATAATTCACCCCTCCACTTT.

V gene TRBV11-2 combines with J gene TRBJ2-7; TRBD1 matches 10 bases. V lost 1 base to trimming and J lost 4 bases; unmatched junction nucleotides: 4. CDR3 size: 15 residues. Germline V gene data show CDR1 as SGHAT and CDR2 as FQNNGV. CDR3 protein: CASSLGDRGWYEQYF. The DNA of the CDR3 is TGTGCCAGCAGCTTAGGGGACAGGGGCTGGTACGAGCAGTACTTC.

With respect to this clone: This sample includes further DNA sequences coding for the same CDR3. The DNA of the CDR3 is TGTGCCACCAGCAGAGATCGGAGGGATGGCTACACCTTC. This codes for CATSRDRRDGYTF. The rearrangement uses TRBV15 and TRBJ1-2; D uncertain. CDR3 length equals 13 residues. CDR1 is LNHNV, CDR2 YYDKDF, per germline (reference sequence). The V end lost 0 bases, the J end lost 6 bases, and 8 bases lay between the germline ends.

Here the CDR3 reads CASTGDQGAGTEAFF. The CDR3 DNA reads as TGCGCCAGCACTGGAGATCAGGGGGCAGGGACTGAAGCTTTCTTT. The V gene is TRBV5-1, the J gene TRBJ1-1; TRBD1 agrees at 8 bases. The CDR3 is 15 amino acids. J was trimmed by 5 bases and V by 6 bases; bases with no gene match: 12. CDR1 SGHRS and CDR2 YFSETQ come from the germline V gene.

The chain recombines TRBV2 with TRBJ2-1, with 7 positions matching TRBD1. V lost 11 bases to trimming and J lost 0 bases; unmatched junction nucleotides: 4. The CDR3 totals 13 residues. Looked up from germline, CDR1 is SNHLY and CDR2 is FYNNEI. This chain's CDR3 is CAATGNSYNEQFF. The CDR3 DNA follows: TGTGCCGCGACAGGGAACTCCTACAATGAGCAGTTCTTC.

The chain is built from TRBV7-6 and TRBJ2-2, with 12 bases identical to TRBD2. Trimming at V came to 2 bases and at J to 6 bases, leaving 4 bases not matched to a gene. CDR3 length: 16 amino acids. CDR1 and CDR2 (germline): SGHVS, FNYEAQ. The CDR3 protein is CASSLMTSGGPGELFF. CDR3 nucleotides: TGTGCCAGCAGCTTAATGACTAGCGGGGGACCCGGGGAGCTGTTTTTT.